These 21 T cell receptor beta chains were all obtained from the same sample, sequenced in a study of neurological immune-mediated disorders. TCRdb re-analysed the 5' RACE reads in MiXCR, keeping a single row per CDR3 protein. The sample has 90,000 to 150,000 distinct CDR3 sequences; more than 2.5% are singletons. Sequencing was done on a sample of PBMCs. The receptors come from a woman in her twenties or thirties with multiple sclerosis.

This clonotype was detected many times. The rearrangement uses TRBV7-6 and TRBJ2-5; D ambiguous. The CDR3 is 13 amino acids. V lost 1 base to trimming and J lost 2 bases, with 5 bases between them. Looked up from germline, CDR1 is SGHVS and CDR2 is FNYEAQ. This CDR3 is CASSLVMQETQYF. The CDR3 nucleotides read TGTGCCAGCAGCTTAGTCATGCAAGAGACCCAGTACTTC.

Ten or more counts support this clonotype. This CDR3 reads CASSVGVLTMIKSYEQYF. DNA for the CDR3: TGCGCCAGCAGTGTGGGGGTTCTCACGATGATAAAGTCCTACGAGCAGTACTTC. This sequence joins TRBV5-1 and TRBJ2-7; possibly TRBD1 or TRBD2 for D (5 bases each). Trimming took off 5 bases at V and 1 base at J, with 25 bases between the two ends. This CDR3 comprises 18 residues. CDR1 SGHRS and CDR2 YFSETQ come from the germline V gene.

In its sample, this clonotype was seen many times. The chain combines TRBV12-3 or TRBV12-4 with TRBJ1-1, with 7 nucleotides matching TRBD1. The CDR3 is 14 residues long. The V and J ends lost 7 bases and 0 bases, in that order; junction bases with no gene match: 5. DNA for the CDR3: TGTGCCAGCACGCGACAGGGTTTGAACACTGAAGCTTTCTTT. Its translation: CASTRQGLNTEAFF.

There are many counts of this clonotype. J is TRBJ2-7 and V is TRBV20-1, with a possible D match to TRBD2 (6 bases). The CDR3 loop spans 11 amino acids. V lost 1 base and J lost 6, with 7 bases in between. CDR1 is DFQATT, CDR2 SNEGSKA, per germline (reference sequence). The CDR3, as DNA: TGCAGTGCTAGAGGGGAGGTCGAGCAGTACTTC. This sequence encodes CSARGEVEQYF.

This clonotype was detected ten times or more. This rearrangement joins TRBV5-1 to TRBJ2-3; D gene uncertain. CDR1 and CDR2 (germline): SGHRS, YFSETQ. The CDR3 is 15 residues long. V was clipped by 4 bases and J by 5 bases, with 17 bases between them. CDR3 bases: TGCGCCAGCAGCGTAGCCATCGTGGGTAGAGATACGCAGTATTTT. This encodes CASSVAIVGRDTQYF.

This clonotype was counted ten times or more. V is TRBV12-3 or TRBV12-4 and J is TRBJ1-2; 11 nucleotides line up with TRBD1. V dropped 4 bases and J dropped 5; count of bases not matched to a gene: 9. The CDR3 spans 16 residues. CDR3 nucleotide sequence: TGTGCCAGCAGTTCCCCTAGGACAGGGGGCTCTTATGGCTACACCTTC. Translation gives CASSSPRTGGSYGYTF.

This clonotype was seen repeatedly, ten times or more. The rearrangement links TRBV9 to TRBJ1-1; TRBD1 aligns across 7 bases. From germline, CDR1 is SGDLS and CDR2 YYNGEE. J was trimmed by 0 bases and V by 3 bases; bases with no gene match: 5. The CDR3 consists of 15 residues. CDR3 in amino acids: CASSAQGGLNTEAFF. The CDR3 nucleotides read TGTGCCAGCAGCGCCCAGGGGGGGTTGAACACTGAAGCTTTCTTT.

Many counts were recorded for this clonotype. V gene TRBV4-1 combines with J gene TRBJ2-7, with 12 bases lining up with TRBD2. This CDR3 has 15 residues. The germline gives CDR1 MGHRA, CDR2 YSYEKL. Trimming removed 0 bases from V and 5 bases from J; junction bases left unmatched: 2. The CDR3 region has the DNA TGCGCCAGCAGCCAAGACCCTAGCGGGGGGGACGAGCAGTACTTC. Its protein is CASSQDPSGGDEQYF.

This clonotype was counted at least ten times. The chain's CDR3 is CASSYGGGGYTF. DNA of the CDR3: TGTGCCAGCAGTTACGGGGGGGGTGGCTACACCTTC. The chain carries TRBV6-5 and TRBJ1-2; weak D call: TRBD1 (5 bases). V gave up 2 bases and J gave up 7 bases, with 8 bases separating them. Germline V gene data show CDR1 as MNHEY and CDR2 as SVGAGI. The CDR3 totals 12 residues.

This clonotype was recorded many times. The chain has TRBV20-1 and TRBJ1-2, with D possibly TRBD1 on 5 matching bases. This CDR3 has 12 amino acids. Trimming shortened V by 5 bases and J by 0 bases, and 7 bases separated the two germline ends. Germline assignment: CDR1 DFQATT and CDR2 SNEGSKA (reference sequence). This CDR3 reads CSAPTANYGYTF. CDR3 DNA sequence: TGCAGTGCTCCGACAGCTAACTATGGCTACACCTTC.

This clonotype was seen repeatedly, ten times or more. The chain joins TRBV12-3 or TRBV12-4 to TRBJ2-5; weak D call: TRBD2 (6 bases). The CDR3 covers 12 residues. Trimming shortened V by 6 bases and J by 9 bases, and 14 bases separated the two germline ends. Here the CDR3 DNA reads TGTGCCAGCAGGGGGGGACGACCACCCCAGTACTTC. Encoded protein: CASRGGRPPQYF.

Remarks on this clonotype: A read error may be the cause here, since a much bigger clone is one base away. This chain joins TRBV7-6 and TRBJ1-2; D is unresolved. Germline CDR1 SGHVS, CDR2 FNYEAQ. There are 14 residues in the CDR3. CDR3 bases: TGTGCCAGCAGCTTAGAATGGGGAGACTATGGCTTCACCTTC. Translation gives CASSLEWGDYGFTF.

This clonotype was counted ten times or more. The chain combines TRBV7-2 with TRBJ1-5; 7 nucleotides line up with TRBD1. Germline assignment: CDR1 SGHTA and CDR2 FQGNSA. V dropped 2 bases and J dropped 11; count of bases not matched to a gene: 12. This CDR3 region has 15 residues. The CDR3 bases are TGTGCCAGCAGCTTATCTCCAGGAGGGGGCAGTTCCCAGCATTTT. Its protein product is CASSLSPGGGSSQHF.

This clonotype occurred a few times. The J gene is TRBJ1-6, the V gene TRBV20-1; possibly TRBD1 for D (5 bases). The CDR3 has 13 amino acids. Germline CDR1 DFQATT, CDR2 SNEGSKA (reference sequence). The V and J ends lost 6 bases and 10 bases respectively, with 16 bases between them. Written as DNA, the CDR3 is TGCAGTGCCCCCGGGACTGGGCAATCACCCCTCCACTTT. Protein product: CSAPGTGQSPLHF.

V gene TRBV5-1 combines with J gene TRBJ2-7, with a weak D call TRBD1 (5 bases). The germline V gene has CDR1 SGHRS and CDR2 YFSETQ. The CDR3 consists of 13 residues. Trimming removed 0 bases from V and 7 bases from J, with 11 bases in between. CDR3 protein: CASSLVQGKEQYF. CDR3 DNA: TGCGCCAGCAGCTTGGTTCAGGGCAAAGAGCAGTACTTC.

This clonotype was counted ten times or more. V gene TRBV12-3 or TRBV12-4 combines with J gene TRBJ1-1; D might be TRBD1 (6 bases). The CDR3 runs to 15 residues. V lost 7 bases and J 3 bases, leaving 18 bases between the germline ends. CDR3 protein: CASTPWGAYYTEAFF. In DNA, the CDR3 is TGTGCCAGCACACCCTGGGGGGCATATTACACTGAAGCTTTCTTT.

This clonotype was counted a few times. The rearrangement links TRBV6-1 to TRBJ2-2, with 12 bases aligning to TRBD1. After removal of 7 bases from V and 10 bases from J, the junction contained 7 bases not matched to a gene. This CDR3 has 14 amino acids. Germline V gene lookup returns CDR1 MNHNS and CDR2 SASEGT. In DNA, the CDR3 is TGTGCCAGCAAGGGACAGGGGGCCCATGCGGAGCTGTTTTTT. As protein: CASKGQGAHAELFF.

This clonotype has only a few counts. The chain employs TRBV7-8 and TRBJ2-2; weak D call: TRBD1 (6 bases). The germline CDR1 and CDR2 sequences are SGHVS and FQNEAQ. The V end lost 3 bases, the J end lost 4 bases, and 9 bases lay between the germline ends. The CDR3 runs 14 residues. The CDR3 DNA sequence: TGTGCCAGCAGCTTCGCAGGGGCCACCGGGGAGCTGTTTTTT. Translating it yields CASSFAGATGELFF.

This clonotype was picked up many times. The chain employs TRBV20-1 and TRBJ1-5; TRBD1 agrees at 7 bases. The CDR3 covers 12 residues. The trim removed 3 bases at V and 6 bases at J, leaving 2 bases unmatched. Germline values: CDR1 DFQATT, CDR2 SNEGSKA (reference sequence). The DNA for the CDR3 is TGCAGTGCTAGGGCAGGGGGTCAGCCCCAGCATTTT. This gives the protein CSARAGGQPQHF.

There are many counts of this clonotype. The chain employs TRBV20-1 and TRBJ2-1; no clear D gene. Trimming stripped 5 bases from V and 9 bases from J, with 11 bases between. The CDR3 totals 11 residues. Germline CDR1 DFQATT, CDR2 SNEGSKA (reference sequence). The DNA of the CDR3 is TGCAGTGCTGGGCCCAGACCTGAGCAGTTCTTC. It codes for CSAGPRPEQFF.

The CDR3 DNA reads TGTGCCATCACAAGGTCGAGCTCTGGAAACACCATATATTTT. It is translated as CAITRSSSGNTIYF. The genes are TRBV10-3 and TRBJ1-3; no definite D call. The CDR3 is 14 amino acids. Germline CDR1 ENHRY, CDR2 SYGVKD. The V end lost 7 bases, the J end lost 0 bases, and 10 bases lay between the germline ends.